The TCR beta chain described here comes from a study of blood T cell repertoires in COVID-19. About the study: Some COVID-19 samples were acute and others convalescent; all came from the United States, Italy and Spain.

Trimming removed 5 bases from V and 5 bases from J; junction bases left unmatched: 11. This CDR3 contains 16 residues. Germline V gene sequence: CDR1 MNHEY, CDR2 SMNVEV (reference sequence). Repertoires were generated with immunoSEQ multiplex PCR, while TCRdb's copy carries only in-frame clones and drops some. The sample lists about 150,000 clones; about 85% were seen once. This receptor was identified in a woman in her sixties or seventies with COVID-19, enrolled during active disease. Source material: peripheral blood. The J gene is TRBJ1-4, the V gene TRBV27; 7 bases are shared with TRBD1. The CDR3 spells CASSNPPSRGNEKLFF. The CDR3 DNA sequence: TGTGCCAGCAGTAACCCCCCGAGCAGGGGGAATGAAAAACTGTTTTTT.